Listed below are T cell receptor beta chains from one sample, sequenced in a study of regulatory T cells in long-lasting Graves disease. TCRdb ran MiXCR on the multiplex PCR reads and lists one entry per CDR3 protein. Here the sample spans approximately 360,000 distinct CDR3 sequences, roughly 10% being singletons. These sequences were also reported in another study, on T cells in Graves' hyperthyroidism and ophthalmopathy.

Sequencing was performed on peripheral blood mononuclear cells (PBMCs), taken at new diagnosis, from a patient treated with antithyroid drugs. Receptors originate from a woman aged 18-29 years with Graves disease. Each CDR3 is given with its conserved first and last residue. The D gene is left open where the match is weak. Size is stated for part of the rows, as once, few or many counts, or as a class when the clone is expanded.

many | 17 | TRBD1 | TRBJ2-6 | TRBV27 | CASSPHPDRDGANVLTF | TGTGCCAGCAGTCCCCACCCGGACAGGGACGGGGCCAACGTCCTGACTTTC
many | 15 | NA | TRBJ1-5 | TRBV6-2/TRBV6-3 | CASSEDRSSNQPQHF | TGTGCCAGCAGTGAAGACAGGAGTTCCAATCAGCCCCAGCATTTT
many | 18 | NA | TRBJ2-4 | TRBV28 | CASSLSHPPGLAKNIQYF | TGTGCCAGCAGTCTTAGCCACCCCCCGGGCTTAGCCAAAAACATTCAGTACTTC
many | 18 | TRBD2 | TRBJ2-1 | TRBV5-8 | CASSLGPGLLSSYNEQFF | TGTGCCAGCAGCTTAGGGCCGGGACTACTCAGCTCCTACAATGAGCAGTTCTTC
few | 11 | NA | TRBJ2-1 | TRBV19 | CASRLGTEQFF | TGTGCCAGTAGGTTGGGGACTGAGCAGTTCTTC
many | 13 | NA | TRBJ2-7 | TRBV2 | CASSVDHSYEQYF | TGTGCCAGCAGTGTAGACCACTCCTACGAGCAGTACTTC
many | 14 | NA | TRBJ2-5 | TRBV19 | CASSPPGDLETQYF | TGTGCCAGTAGCCCTCCGGGGGACTTAGAGACCCAGTACTTC
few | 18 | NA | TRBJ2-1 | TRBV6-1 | CASSGPRQVPREDNEQFF | TGTGCCAGCAGTGGGCCGAGACAGGTCCCCCGGGAGGACAATGAGCAGTTCTTC
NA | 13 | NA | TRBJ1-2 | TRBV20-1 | CSAKAGSNYGYTF | TGCAGTGCCAAAGCCGGGAGTAACTATGGCTACACCTTC
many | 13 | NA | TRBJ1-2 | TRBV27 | CASSLQGFDGYTF | TGTGCCAGCAGTTTACAGGGTTTCGATGGCTACACCTTC
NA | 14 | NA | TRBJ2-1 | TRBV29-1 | CSVEEGTFYNEQFF | TGCAGCGTTGAAGAAGGGACTTTCTACAATGAGCAGTTCTTC
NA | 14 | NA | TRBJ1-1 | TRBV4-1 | CASSQDMMNTEAFF | TGCGCCAGCAGCCAAGATATGATGAACACTGAAGCTTTCTTT
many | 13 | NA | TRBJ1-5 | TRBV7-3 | CASSSGWGQPQHF | TGTGCCAGCAGCTCGGGGTGGGGGCAGCCCCAGCATTTT
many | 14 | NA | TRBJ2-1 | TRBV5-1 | CASSLAPPNNEQFF | TGCGCCAGCAGCTTGGCCCCACCTAACAATGAGCAGTTCTTC
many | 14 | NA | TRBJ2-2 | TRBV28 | CASSFGTRTGELFF | TGTGCCAGCAGTTTTGGTACTAGAACCGGGGAGCTGTTTTTT
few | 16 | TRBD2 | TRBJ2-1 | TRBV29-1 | CSVGGSGGIPYNEQFF | TGCAGCGTTGGTGGGAGCGGGGGGATCCCCTACAATGAGCAGTTCTTC